This T cell receptor (beta chain) was recovered during a study of T cell repertoires in ileal Crohn's disease. This clone was seen only a few times. The data were produced by immunoSEQ multiplex PCR, yet TCRdb's version contains in-frame clones alone and is incomplete. The sample contains under 35,000 clones, about 82% of which appear only once. Between the trimmed V and J ends, which lost 3 bases and 2 bases, there was a span of 11 bases. The CDR3 sequence is 14 residues long. The germline V gene encodes CDR1 SQVTM and CDR2 ANQGSEA. The genes are TRBV29-1 and TRBJ2-1; a possible D gene is TRBD1 (6 bases). This receptor was identified in an adult with Crohn's disease. Sequenced: ileal tissue. The CDR3 bases are TGCAGCGTTGACGAGGGGGACCCCTACAATGAGCAGTTCTTC. Amino acids: CSVDEGDPYNEQFF.